What follows are 13 T cell receptor beta chains derived from one specimen sequenced in a study of CD8+ T cells in alopecia areata. Regarding treatment: oral pan-JAK inhibitor, 5-10 mg twice daily. Isolated RNA was reverse transcribed into cDNA used as the sequencing template. Assay: immunoSEQ multiplex PCR; the TCRdb copy retains only in-frame clones and omits some. The data show roughly 200,000 clones, roughly 53% seen once. The source material was CD8+ T cells sorted from blood, sampled at week 24, from a patient treated with tofacitinib. These receptors all come from a human donor with alopecia areata.

This clone has more than one count but fewer than ten. The gene calls are TRBV7-2 and TRBJ1-2, with 9 nucleotides matching TRBD1. Trimming at V came to 1 base and at J to 6 bases, leaving 12 bases not matched to a gene. CDR3 length equals 17 residues. The germline V gene has CDR1 SGHTA and CDR2 FQGNSA. The CDR3 loop is CASSLGRPGTGTHGYTF. The CDR3 nucleotides read TGTGCCAGCAGCTTAGGACGTCCCGGGACAGGGACCCATGGCTACACCTTC.

V gene TRBV30 combines with J gene TRBJ2-2; no firm D call. Germline assignment: CDR1 GTSNPN and CDR2 SVGIG (reference sequence). V lost 2 bases and J lost 13, with 14 bases in between. The length of the CDR3 is 12 residues. CDR3 residues: CAWSRKASLLFF. In DNA form, the CDR3 reads TGTGCCTGGAGTAGGAAGGCGAGTTTGCTGTTTTTT.

This clone was seen a few times. Different DNA sequences within this sample yield the same CDR3. This chain joins TRBV4-3 and TRBJ2-3; TRBD2 aligns across 7 bases. CDR3 length: 15 amino acids. Germline-derived CDR1 and CDR2 are LGHNA and YSLEER. V was pared by 1 base and J by 0 bases, with 1 base of the junction left unmatched. CDR3 sequence (DNA): TGCGCCAGCAGCCAAGGCGGGGGAAGCACAGATACGCAGTATTTT. Translated, it gives CASSQGGGSTDTQYF.

V is TRBV27 and J is TRBJ1-2, with 7 positions matching TRBD1. Germline CDR1 MNHEY, CDR2 SMNVEV (reference sequence). The junction had 2 bases not matched to a gene; V was cut back by 4 bases and J by 6 bases. CDR3 length equals 12 residues. CDR3 nucleotides: TGTGCCAGCAGTTCAGGGGGGGATGGCTACACCTTC. The encoded protein is CASSSGGDGYTF.

The rearrangement links TRBV2 to TRBJ1-2; D not certain. There are 15 residues in the CDR3. Germline V gene sequence: CDR1 SNHLY, CDR2 FYNNEI. The ends were cut back, 5 bases at V and 3 bases at J, with 16 bases in the middle. Here the CDR3 reads CASSYLEGIDYGYTF. The CDR3 DNA reads as TGTGCCAGCAGTTATCTTGAGGGAATTGACTATGGCTACACCTTC.

The genes are TRBV5-6 and TRBJ1-2; no clear D. The CDR3 is 14 amino acids. Trimming took 3 bases from V and 6 from J, leaving 15 bases between them. From germline, CDR1 is SGHDT and CDR2 YYEEEE. This chain's CDR3 is CASSSRADTDGYTF. Here the CDR3 DNA reads TGTGCCAGCAGCTCCCGGGCCGACACGGATGGCTACACCTTC.

In this sample, this clone turned up a few times. This chain uses TRBV29-1 with TRBJ2-2; perhaps D is TRBD1 or TRBD2 (5 bases each). V lost 1 base and J lost 4, with 10 bases in between. The CDR3 is 14 residues long. CDR1 SQVTM and CDR2 ANQGSEA come from the germline V gene. This CDR3 reads CSVEAGAGTGELFF. The CDR3 bases are TGCAGCGTTGAAGCCGGGGCGGGCACCGGGGAGCTGTTTTTT.

In DNA form, the CDR3 reads TGTGCCAGCAGCTTAGCGGAAATTGGGACAGGGCTTGGGGAAAAACTGTTTTTT. Protein: CASSLAEIGTGLGEKLFF. The chain combines TRBV7-2 with TRBJ1-4, with 9 bases lining up with TRBD1. V trimming: 0 bases; J trimming: 8 bases; junction bases outside the gene matches: 13. CDR1 SGHTA and CDR2 FQGNSA come from the germline V gene. The CDR3 runs 18 residues.

V gene TRBV19 combines with J gene TRBJ1-1; perhaps TRBD1 as D (5 bases). Trimming stripped 7 bases from V and 8 bases from J, with 11 bases between. The CDR3 runs 11 residues. Germline CDR1 reads LNHDA; CDR2 reads SQIVND (reference sequence). The chain's CDR3 is CASKGGAEAFF. The CDR3 coding sequence is TGTGCCAGTAAGGGAGGGGCAGAAGCTTTCTTT.

This clone was detected a few times. The V gene is TRBV7-2, the J gene TRBJ2-5, with TRBD2 identical over 10 bases. V was pared by 0 bases and J by 1 base, with 2 bases of the junction left unmatched. Looked up from germline, CDR1 is SGHTA and CDR2 is FQGNSA. The CDR3 runs 16 residues. The CDR3 protein is CASSLALAGLQETQYF. CDR3 sequence (DNA): TGTGCCAGCAGCTTAGCACTAGCGGGGCTCCAAGAGACCCAGTACTTC.

This clone was counted a few times. V is TRBV7-8 and J is TRBJ2-4, with 8 bases fitting TRBD2. Germline CDR1 reads SGHVS; CDR2 reads FQNEAQ. Germline trimming cut 5 bases from V and 6 bases from J; bases unmatched to any gene: 12. This CDR3 is 16 amino acids long. The CDR3 DNA reads TGTGCCAGCAGCCCAGTCGCGGGGGGCTCGGGAAACATTCAGTACTTC. It yields the protein CASSPVAGGSGNIQYF.

In its sample, this clone was seen a few times. The CDR3 nucleotides read TGTGCCAGCAGCCAAGGACTAACAGGGTATGGTGGTGAGCAGTTCTTC. It encodes CASSQGLTGYGGEQFF. The chain uses TRBV14 and TRBJ2-1; D is possibly TRBD1 (6 bases). The V end lost 1 base, the J end lost 9 bases, and 19 bases lay between the germline ends. Germline CDR1 reads SGHDN; CDR2 reads FVKESK. The CDR3 has 16 residues.

The rearrangement joins TRBV5-5 to TRBJ1-5; a weak D match, TRBD1 (5 bases). The CDR3 contains 16 residues. The germline V and J ends were trimmed by 1 base and 7 bases, with 18 bases remaining between them. Germline values: CDR1 SGHKS, CDR2 YYEKEE (reference sequence). The CDR3 DNA sequence: TGTGCCAGCAGCTTGTTCTTGTATGGGGGAACACAGCCCCAGCATTTT. Encoded protein: CASSLFLYGGTQPQHF.